The clone carrying this T cell receptor (beta chain) has just a few counts. The antigen is undetermined. Germline loops: CDR1 SGHDT, CDR2 YYEEEE. CDR3 length: 12 amino acids. V lost 4 bases, J lost 7 bases, and 11 bases lay in between. This record comes from a study of T cell repertoires in cytomegalovirus infection. Study-level information: Alongside well-studied HLA-B-restricted CMV epitopes, recently identified HLA-C-restricted CMV epitopes were also used. Signatures in public TCR beta sequences pointed to both CMV infection and matching HLA type. Findings of the study overall: In two of eight donors, the top clonotype was HLA-C-restricted CMV-specific.

MiXCR, run by TCRdb on the reads, gives a single entry per CDR3 protein. Counted here are around 900,000 distinct CDR3 sequences, approximately 31% occurring once; the ten biggest clones make up around an eighth. The chain combines TRBV5-6 with TRBJ1-2, with D maybe TRBD1 (5 bases). The receptor's source is a human donor in good health (CMV status not recorded). Some clones in this sample may be carry-over from other donors' samples. The material was cultured CD8+ T cells from PBMCs, obtained from culture after CMV antigen stimulation. CDR3 sequence: CASSPRGFGYTF. In DNA, the CDR3 is TGTGCCAGCAGCCCGCGGGGGTTTGGCTACACCTTC.